Each of the 13 T cell receptor beta chains below was sequenced from the same sample in a study of blood T cell repertoires in COVID-19. Assay used: immunoSEQ multiplex PCR; TCRdb lists only in-frame clones, some missing. The sample contains about 160,000 clones, roughly 82% of which appear only once. The specimen sequenced was peripheral blood. The receptors shown here come from a woman in her thirties or forties with COVID-19, enrolled during active disease.

The CDR3 DNA reads TGCGCCAGCAGAACAGGCCTCACAGATACGCAGTATTTT. Its protein product is CASRTGLTDTQYF. The chain joins TRBV5-1 to TRBJ2-3; D might be TRBD1 (5 bases). This CDR3 contains 13 residues. V dropped 5 bases and J dropped 2 bases, with 9 bases sitting between them. Germline V gene lookup returns CDR1 SGHRS and CDR2 YFSETQ. Full variable domain (rest looked up from reference TRBV5-1 and TRBJ2-3): KAGVTQTPRYLIKTRGQQVTLSCSPISGHRSVSWYQQTPGQGLQFLFEYFSETQRNKGNFPGRFSGRQFSNSRSEMNVSTLELGDSALYLCASRTGLTDTQYFGPGTRLTVL.

The J gene is TRBJ1-5, the V gene TRBV19; D call uncertain. This CDR3 contains 16 residues. V dropped 6 bases and J dropped 4 bases, with 19 bases sitting between them. From germline, CDR1 is LNHDA and CDR2 SQIVND (reference sequence). CDR3 protein: CASSSPRDNLNQPQHF. Written as DNA, the CDR3 is TGTGCCAGTAGCTCCCCCCGGGATAACCTTAATCAGCCCCAGCATTTT.

The V call is TRBV19, the J call TRBJ2-3; 7 bases line up with TRBD1. The V gene's germline CDR1 is LNHDA and CDR2 SQIVND (reference sequence). After removal of 4 bases from V and 2 bases from J, the junction contained 6 bases not matched to a gene. The CDR3 spans 15 residues. CDR3 sequence (DNA): TGTGCCAGTAGTACCCGACAGGGTTTCACAGATACGCAGTATTTT. Translated, it gives CASSTRQGFTDTQYF.

Only one count was recorded for this clone. The V gene is TRBV27, the J gene TRBJ2-7, with a possible D match to TRBD1 (6 bases). Trimming shortened V by 9 bases and J by 5 bases, and 38 bases separated the two germline ends. CDR1 and CDR2 (germline): MNHEY, SMNVEV (reference sequence). The CDR3 has 20 amino acids. Written as DNA, the CDR3 is TGTGCCAGTAAGCCACGACAGGTTTTTTCCTCACTACTGTATCCGGACGAGCAGTACTTC. Translated: CASKPRQVFSSLLYPDEQYF.

The genes are TRBV7-9 and TRBJ1-6, with D possibly matching TRBD1 (6 bases). CDR3 size: 13 residues. V dropped 5 bases and J dropped 12 bases, with 14 bases sitting between them. Germline CDR1 reads SEHNR; CDR2 reads FQNEAQ (reference sequence). CDR3 amino acids: CASSPAGGRPLHF. In nucleotides, the CDR3 is TGTGCCAGCAGCCCAGCCGGGGGGCGACCCCTCCACTTT.

The gene calls are TRBV9 and TRBJ2-2; D gene unclear. There are 13 residues in the CDR3. V lost 4 bases, J lost 6 bases, and 10 bases lay in between. CDR1 SGDLS and CDR2 YYNGEE come from the germline V gene. CDR3 nucleotide sequence: TGTGCCAGCAGCTCAACTCCCTCCGGGGAGCTGTTTTTT. Protein product: CASSSTPSGELFF.

The J gene is TRBJ2-5, the V gene TRBV5-5, with D perhaps matching TRBD1 (6 bases). This CDR3 is 15 amino acids long. V shed 5 bases and J shed 2 bases, with 16 bases lying between them. Germline CDR1 reads SGHKS; CDR2 reads YYEKEE (reference sequence). The CDR3: CASSTQGTLQETQYF. CDR3 nucleotide sequence: TGTGCCAGCAGTACCCAGGGGACCCTACAAGAGACCCAGTACTTC.

The chain recombines TRBV7-8 with TRBJ2-1; D gene uncertain. Germline lookup yields CDR1 SGHVS and CDR2 FQNEAQ. Trimming stripped 5 bases from V and 8 bases from J, with 10 bases between. The CDR3 is 12 residues long. CDR3 in DNA: TGTGCCAGCAGCCCGGTGCTCGATGAGCAGTTCTTC. It codes for CASSPVLDEQFF.

The chain couples TRBV6-5 to TRBJ1-2; weak D call: TRBD1 (5 bases). This CDR3 is 14 amino acids long. Trimming took off 6 bases at V and 3 bases at J, with 14 bases between the two ends. The germline V gene encodes CDR1 MNHEY and CDR2 SVGAGI. CDR3 sequence reads: CASRAGYRDYGYTF. The CDR3 DNA follows: TGTGCCAGCAGGGCAGGGTACCGTGACTATGGCTACACCTTC.

This chain connects TRBV3-1 (or the pseudogene TRBV3-2) to TRBJ2-1, with 10 bases lining up with TRBD2. This CDR3 is built from 18 residues. Germline V gives CDR1 LGHDT, CDR2 YNNKEL (reference sequence). Unmatched junction bases numbered 12, after V lost 4 bases and J lost 3 bases. In nucleotides, the CDR3 is TGTGCCAGCAGCCGCCCACCTGATCTAGCGGGAGTCTACAATGAGCAGTTCTTC. It is translated as CASSRPPDLAGVYNEQFF.

Comments on this clone: Its ends do not fully match the called genes, so a read error is possible. V is TRBV12-3 or TRBV12-4 and J is TRBJ1-6; unclear D gene. This CDR3 region has 11 residues. This CDR3 reads CASRFRQPRRF. The CDR3 DNA reads as TGTGCCAGCAGATTCCGACAACCCCGACGCTTT.

This sequence joins TRBV19 and TRBJ2-7; 7 bases map to TRBD1. This CDR3 contains 13 residues. The V gene's germline CDR1 is LNHDA and CDR2 SQIVND (reference sequence). J gave up 4 bases and V 6 bases, and 6 bases lay outside the gene matches. CDR3 in amino acids: CASSRGQNYEQYV. CDR3 DNA sequence: TGTGCCAGTAGCAGGGGACAGAATTACGAGCAGTACGTC.

The gene calls are TRBV29-1 and TRBJ2-1; 9 bases fit TRBD2. V lost 3 bases and J lost 4; bases outside the gene matches: 7. From germline, CDR1 is SQVTM and CDR2 ANQGSEA. The CDR3 totals 15 residues. In nucleotides, the CDR3 is TGCAGCGTTGAGGACGGGACTAGCCCATACAATGAGCAGTTCTTC. It encodes CSVEDGTSPYNEQFF.